The present T cell receptor beta chain was sequenced within a study of regulatory T cells. Germline loops: CDR1 SEHNR, CDR2 FQNEAQ (reference sequence). This CDR3 comprises 13 residues. Trimming removed 5 bases at V and 6 bases at J, with 13 bases between. Study-wide points: In CD3G-deficient patients, conventional CD4+ T cells were enriched for hydrophobic CDR3 residues at positions 6 and 7. In patients, unique TRB V-J pairs were restricted and V/J usage skewed, especially in Tregs.

At testing, patients were 2 to 39 years old, with reduced naive and increased memory T-cell proportions. The primer mix had 52 TRBV and 13 TRBJ primers. Here immunoSEQ multiplex PCR was the method, and the copy in TCRdb shows in-frame clones only, minus some. Counted here are about 23,000 clones, approximately 90% occurring once; the ten biggest clones make up about 1.3%. As concerns this clone: Its specificity is unknown.

This TCR derives from a child aged 5-17 years with CD3G deficiency. The gene calls are TRBV7-9 and TRBJ1-1, with D perhaps TRBD1 (6 bases). Sequences were obtained from conventional CD4+ T cells sorted from blood. The CDR3 sequence: CASSLAGAAEAFF. Written as DNA, the CDR3 is TGTGCCAGCAGCCTCGCAGGGGCAGCTGAAGCTTTCTTT.